This is a list of T cell receptor beta chains from one sample in a study of Tregs in tolerant kidney transplant recipients. The repertoire was sequenced with immunoSEQ multiplex PCR; TCRdb's copy has only in-frame clones and lacks some. The table shows around 77,000 clones, with roughly 98% occurring only once. The sample in question was CD4+ T cells from blood, obtained before the transplant. These receptors all come from a human donor who received a combined kidney and bone marrow transplant. Both conserved end residues are part of each CDR3. D genes are given only for firm matches. Part of the rows lack a size; the others show once, few, many or a class for expanded clones.

clone_size cdr3_length j_call v_call d_call cdr3_nt cdr3_aa
. 14 TRBJ2-7 TRBV5-1 TRBD2 TGCGCCAGCAGCAACGGACTAGCGAGGGACGAGCAGTACTTC CASSNGLARDEQYF
. 15 TRBJ1-5 TRBV19 . TGTGCCAGTAGGGTAGACAGGCGTAGCAATCAGCCCCAGCATTTT CASRVDRRSNQPQHF
. 15 TRBJ1-6 TRBV5-1 TRBD1 TGCGCCAGCAGCAGAGGACAGGGAGGGTCCTCACCCCTCCACTTT CASSRGQGGSSPLHF
. 15 TRBJ2-2 TRBV7-9 . TGTGCCAGCAGCTTAGTTATCGCGAACACCGGGGAGCTGTTTTTT CASSLVIANTGELFF
. 13 TRBJ1-1 TRBV6-5 TRBD1 TGTGCCAGCAGTACGGGACAGGGGCGCGAAGCTTTCTTT CASSTGQGREAFF
. 13 TRBJ1-1 TRBV7-6 TRBD1 TGTGCCAGCAGCACAGGACAGGGGACTGAAGCTTTCTTT CASSTGQGTEAFF
. 14 TRBJ1-5 TRBV6-1 . TGTGCCAGCCGGGACATCAACTTCAATCAGCCCCAGCATTTT CASRDINFNQPQHF
. 13 TRBJ2-7 TRBV6-5 TRBD1 TGTGCCAGTCACCGGGACAGGGACCACGAGCAGTACTTC CASHRDRDHEQYF
. 13 TRBJ2-7 TRBV6-1 TRBD1 TGTGCCAGCAGGGCGACAGGGGCCTACGAGCAGTACTTC CASRATGAYEQYF
. 11 TRBJ2-1 TRBV29-1 . TGCAGCGGCGCCTACGAGGATGAGCAGTTCTTC CSGAYEDEQFF
. 18 TRBJ2-3 TRBV5-6 . TGTGCCAGCAGCTTTATTGGAAGGACAGACACTAGCACAGATACGCAGTATTTT CASSFIGRTDTSTDTQYF
once 15 TRBJ1-4 TRBV6-5 TRBD1 TGTGCCAGCAGCACAGGGGGCAGGACTAATGAAAAACTGTTTTTT CASSTGGRTNEKLFF
. 14 TRBJ1-2 TRBV7-2 . TGTGCCAGCAGCCCACGGACACCGGATAAGCGCTACACCTTC CASSPRTPDKRYTF
. 15 TRBJ1-2 TRBV18 TRBD1 TGTGCCAGCTCACCACTGGGGGACAGCATCTATGGCTACACCTTC CASSPLGDSIYGYTF
. 16 TRBJ1-5 TRBV9 TRBD1 TGTGCCAGCAGCGCTAGGTGGCAGGGGGGCAATCAGCCCCAGCATTTT CASSARWQGGNQPQHF
. 14 TRBJ1-1 TRBV7-2 . TGTGCCAGCAGCCCCGCAGGGGTGAACACTGAAGCTTTCTTT CASSPAGVNTEAFF
. 14 TRBJ1-1 TRBV30 . TGTGCCTGGGACCGGAGGGTGAGAAACACTGAAGCTTTCTTT CAWDRRVRNTEAFF
. 15 TRBJ1-1 TRBV28 . TGTGCCAGCAGTTTTTTTGGCGGGAGGAGGACTGAAGCTTTCTTT CASSFFGGRRTEAFF
. 12 TRBJ2-5 TRBV5-8 TRBD2 TGTGCCACCACTAGCGGGCCCTCGGCCCAGTACTTC CATTSGPSAQYF
. 13 TRBJ2-7 TRBV7-3 . TGTGCCAGCAGCGGGGGCCCATCCTACGAGCAGTACTTC CASSGGPSYEQYF
once 17 TRBJ2-1 TRBV7-2 . TGTGCCAGCAGCCCACTCGGGCGGCAGGGCTCCTACAATGAGCAGTTCTTC CASSPLGRQGSYNEQFF
. 16 TRBJ2-3 TRBV19 TRBD2 TGTGCCAGTAGGGGAAAGCGGGGCCACGGGACAGATACGCAGTATTTT CASRGKRGHGTDTQYF
. 12 TRBJ1-1 TRBV29-1 . TGCAGCGTTATTACAGGGTACACTGAAGCTTTCTTT CSVITGYTEAFF
. 15 TRBJ2-3 TRBV7-7 . TGTGCCAGCAGCCCCACAGGGTTTGGAGTGGATACGCAGTATTTT CASSPTGFGVDTQYF
. 13 TRBJ2-5 TRBV7-7 . TGTGCCAGCAGCTTAAGGCGGGAAGAGACCCAGTACTTC CASSLRREETQYF
. 13 TRBJ1-1 TRBV9 . TGTGCCAGCAGCCCCTCGGTGGACACTGAAGCTTTCTTT CASSPSVDTEAFF
. 16 TRBJ2-3 TRBV7-3 TRBD2 TGTGCCAGCAGCTGGGGACTAGCGGGGGGCACAGATACGCAGTATTTT CASSWGLAGGTDTQYF
. 14 TRBJ1-4 TRBV6-5 . TGTGCCAGCAGTTACCGGGGGGCTGGTGAAAAACTGTTTTTT CASSYRGAGEKLFF
. 15 TRBJ2-7 TRBV7-2 TRBD2 TGTGCCAGCAGCCTTAGCGGGGGGGTTAGCCACGAGCAGTACTTC CASSLSGGVSHEQYF
. 15 TRBJ2-1 TRBV11-2 TRBD2 TGTGCCAGCAGCTCTGGGACTAGCTTGGCCAATGAGCAGTTCTTC CASSSGTSLANEQFF
. 18 TRBJ2-1 TRBV28 TRBD2 TGTGCCAGCAGTTTATCCGGACTAGCGGGAGGGCCGGGGAATGAGCAGTTCTTC CASSLSGLAGGPGNEQFF
. 17 TRBJ1-1 TRBV9 TRBD1 TGTGCCAGCAGCGACAAGGACAGGGGGCAGGGGAACACTGAAGCTTTCTTT CASSDKDRGQGNTEAFF
. 12 TRBJ1-1 TRBV11-3 . TGTGCCAGCAGCTTAGTCCCTTCCGGAGCTTTCTTT CASSLVPSGAFF
. 16 TRBJ2-5 TRBV7-8 . TGTGCCAGCAGCTTAGGGTTCCGGCGGAAGCAAGAGACCCAGTACTTC CASSLGFRRKQETQYF